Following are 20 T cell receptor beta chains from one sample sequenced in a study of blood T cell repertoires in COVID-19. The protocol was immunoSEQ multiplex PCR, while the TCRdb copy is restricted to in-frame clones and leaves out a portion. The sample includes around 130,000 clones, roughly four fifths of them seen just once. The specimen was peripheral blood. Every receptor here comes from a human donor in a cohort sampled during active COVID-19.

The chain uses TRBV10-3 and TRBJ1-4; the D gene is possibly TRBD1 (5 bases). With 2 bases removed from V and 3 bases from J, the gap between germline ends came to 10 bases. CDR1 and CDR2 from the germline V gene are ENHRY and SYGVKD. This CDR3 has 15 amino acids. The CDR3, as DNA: TGTGCCATCAGTGAGGCCGACAGTTCTAATGAAAAACTGTTTTTT. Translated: CAISEADSSNEKLFF.

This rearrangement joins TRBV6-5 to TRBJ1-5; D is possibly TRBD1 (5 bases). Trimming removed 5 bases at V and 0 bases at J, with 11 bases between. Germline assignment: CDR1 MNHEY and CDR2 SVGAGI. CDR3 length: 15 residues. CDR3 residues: CASSLRGDSNQPQHF. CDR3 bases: TGTGCCAGCAGTCTAAGGGGCGATAGCAATCAGCCCCAGCATTTT.

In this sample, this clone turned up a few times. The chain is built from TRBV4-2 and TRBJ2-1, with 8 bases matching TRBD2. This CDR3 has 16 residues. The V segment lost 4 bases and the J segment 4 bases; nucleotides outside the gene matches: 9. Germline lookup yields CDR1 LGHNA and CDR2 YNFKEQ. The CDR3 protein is CASSLTGGAGYNEQFF. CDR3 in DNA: TGTGCCAGCAGCCTCACGGGGGGGGCAGGGTACAATGAGCAGTTCTTC.

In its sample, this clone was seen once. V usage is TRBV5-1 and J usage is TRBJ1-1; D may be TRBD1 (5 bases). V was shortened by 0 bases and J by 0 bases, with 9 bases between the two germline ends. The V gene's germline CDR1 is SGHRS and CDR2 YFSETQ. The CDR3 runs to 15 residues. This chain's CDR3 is CASSLDPGMNTEAFF. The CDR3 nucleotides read TGCGCCAGCAGCTTGGATCCAGGGATGAACACTGAAGCTTTCTTT.

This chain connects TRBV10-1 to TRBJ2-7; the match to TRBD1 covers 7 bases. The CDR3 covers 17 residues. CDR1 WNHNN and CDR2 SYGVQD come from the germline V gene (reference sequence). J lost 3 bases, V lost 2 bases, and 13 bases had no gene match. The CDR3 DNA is TGCGCCAGCAGTGAGGGTTCCGGGACAGCGGACTTCTACGAGCAGTACTTC. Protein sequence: CASSEGSGTADFYEQYF.

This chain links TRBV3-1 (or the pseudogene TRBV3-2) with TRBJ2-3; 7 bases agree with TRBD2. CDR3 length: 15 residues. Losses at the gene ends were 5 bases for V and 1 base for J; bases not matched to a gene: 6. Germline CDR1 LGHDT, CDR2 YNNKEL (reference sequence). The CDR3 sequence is CASSYSSGGTDTQYF. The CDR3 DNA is TGTGCCAGCAGCTACTCTAGCGGAGGCACAGATACGCAGTATTTT.

CDR3 nucleotide sequence: TGTGCCAGCAGGCCAAGGGGGCAGAACACTGAAGCTTTCTTT. Encoded protein: CASRPRGQNTEAFF. The chain employs TRBV6-5 and TRBJ1-1, with TRBD1 matching 7 bases. The CDR3 is 14 residues long. Germline-derived CDR1 and CDR2 are MNHEY and SVGAGI. V was pared by 6 bases and J by 1 base, with 5 bases of the junction left unmatched.

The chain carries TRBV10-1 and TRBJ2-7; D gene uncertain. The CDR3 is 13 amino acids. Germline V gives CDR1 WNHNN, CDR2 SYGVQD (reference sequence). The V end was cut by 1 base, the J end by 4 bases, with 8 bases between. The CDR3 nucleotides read TGCGCCAGCAGTGAGTTGGCAGATTACGAGCAGTACTTC. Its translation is CASSELADYEQYF.

The CDR3: CASSLLGGVTGELFF. The CDR3 bases are TGTGCCAGTAGTCTACTCGGCGGGGTCACCGGGGAGCTGTTTTTT. V is TRBV19 and J is TRBJ2-2; a weak D match, TRBD2 (6 bases). Germline CDR1 is LNHDA and CDR2 is SQIVND (reference sequence). The V and J ends lost 5 bases and 4 bases respectively, with 14 bases between them. The CDR3 spans 15 residues.

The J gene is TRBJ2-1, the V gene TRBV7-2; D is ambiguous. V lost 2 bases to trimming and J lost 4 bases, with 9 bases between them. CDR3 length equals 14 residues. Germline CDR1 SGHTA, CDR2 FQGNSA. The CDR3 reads CASSLNAIYNEQFF. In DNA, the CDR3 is TGTGCCAGCAGCTTAAACGCTATATACAATGAGCAGTTCTTC.

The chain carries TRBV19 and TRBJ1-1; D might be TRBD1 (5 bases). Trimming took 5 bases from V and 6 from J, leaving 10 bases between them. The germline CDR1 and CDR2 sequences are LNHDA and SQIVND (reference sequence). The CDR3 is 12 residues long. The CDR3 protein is CASSQGFAEAFF. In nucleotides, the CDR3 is TGTGCCAGTAGTCAGGGTTTCGCTGAAGCTTTCTTT.

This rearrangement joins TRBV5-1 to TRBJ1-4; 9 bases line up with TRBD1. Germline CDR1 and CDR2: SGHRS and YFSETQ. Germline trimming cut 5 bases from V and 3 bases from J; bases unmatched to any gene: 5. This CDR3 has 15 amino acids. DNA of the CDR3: TGCGCCAGCAGTGGGGGGACAGGGTCTAATGAAAAACTGTTTTTT. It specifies CASSGGTGSNEKLFF.

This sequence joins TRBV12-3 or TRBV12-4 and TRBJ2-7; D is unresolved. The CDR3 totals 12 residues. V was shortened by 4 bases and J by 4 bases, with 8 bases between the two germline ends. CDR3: CASSWSSYEQYF. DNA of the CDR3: TGTGCCAGCAGTTGGAGTAGTTACGAGCAGTACTTC.

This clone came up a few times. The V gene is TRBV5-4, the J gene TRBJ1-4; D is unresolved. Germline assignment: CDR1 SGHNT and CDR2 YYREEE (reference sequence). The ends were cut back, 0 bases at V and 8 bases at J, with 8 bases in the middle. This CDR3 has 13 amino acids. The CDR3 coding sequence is TGTGCCAGCAGCTTGGGGGCTGGGGAAAAACTGTTTTTT. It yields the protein CASSLGAGEKLFF.

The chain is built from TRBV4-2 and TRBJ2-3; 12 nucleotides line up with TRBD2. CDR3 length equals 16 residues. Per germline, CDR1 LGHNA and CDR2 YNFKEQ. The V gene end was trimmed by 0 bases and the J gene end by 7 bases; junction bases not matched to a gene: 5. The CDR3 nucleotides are TGTGCCAGCAGCCAAGACCCTAGCGGGGGGGCGAATACGCAGTATTTT. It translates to CASSQDPSGGANTQYF.

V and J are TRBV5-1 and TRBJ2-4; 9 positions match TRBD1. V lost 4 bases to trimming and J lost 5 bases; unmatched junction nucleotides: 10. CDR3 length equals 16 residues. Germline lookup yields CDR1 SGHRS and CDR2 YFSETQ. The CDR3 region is CASSTGGSSVQNIQYF. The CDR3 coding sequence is TGCGCCAGCAGCACAGGGGGCTCGAGTGTCCAAAACATTCAGTACTTC.

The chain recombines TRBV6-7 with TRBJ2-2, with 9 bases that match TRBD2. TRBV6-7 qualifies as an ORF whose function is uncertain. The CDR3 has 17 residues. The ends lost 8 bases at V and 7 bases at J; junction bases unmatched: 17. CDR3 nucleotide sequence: TGTGCCAGCCTCCTCCCCCCCCCAGCGGGGGGAGTCGGGGAGCTGTTTTTT. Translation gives CASLLPPPAGGVGELFF.

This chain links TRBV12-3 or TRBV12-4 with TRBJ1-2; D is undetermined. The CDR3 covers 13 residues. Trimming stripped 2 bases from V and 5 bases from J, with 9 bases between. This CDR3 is CASSLLSGYGYTF. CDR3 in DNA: TGTGCCAGCAGTTTACTGTCCGGGTATGGCTACACCTTC.

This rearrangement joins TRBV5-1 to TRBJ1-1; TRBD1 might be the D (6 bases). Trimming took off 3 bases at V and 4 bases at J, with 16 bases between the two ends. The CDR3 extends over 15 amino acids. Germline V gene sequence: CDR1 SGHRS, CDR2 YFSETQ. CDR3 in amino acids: CASSSATQGTTEAFF. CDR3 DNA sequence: TGCGCCAGCAGCTCCGCAACTCAGGGGACCACTGAAGCTTTCTTT. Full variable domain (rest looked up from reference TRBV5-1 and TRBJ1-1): KAGVTQTPRYLIKTRGQQVTLSCSPISGHRSVSWYQQTPGQGLQFLFEYFSETQRNKGNFPGRFSGRQFSNSRSEMNVSTLELGDSALYLCASSSATQGTTEAFFGQGTRLTVV.

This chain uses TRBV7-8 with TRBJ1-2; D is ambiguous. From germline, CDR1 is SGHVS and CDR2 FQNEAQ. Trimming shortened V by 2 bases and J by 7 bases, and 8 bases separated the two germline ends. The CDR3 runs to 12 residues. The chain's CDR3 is CASSLLAGGYTF. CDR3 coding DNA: TGTGCCAGCAGCTTATTGGCAGGTGGCTACACCTTC. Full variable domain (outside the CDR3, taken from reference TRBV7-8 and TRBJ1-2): GAGVSQSPRYKVAKRGQDVALRCDPISGHVSLFWYQQALGQGPEFLTYFQNEAQLDKSGLPSDRFFAERPEGSVSTLKIQRTQQEDSAVYLCASSLLAGGYTFGSGTRLTVV.